The clone carrying this T cell receptor (beta chain) was counted once. This entry comes from a study of cytomegalovirus exposure and HLA in healthy donors. The PCR had 60 Vbeta and 13 Jbeta primers. Measured with immunoSEQ multiplex PCR; TCRdb has only the in-frame clones, and not every one. The sample contains around 110,000 clones, roughly 79% of which appear only once. This CDR3 is 15 amino acids long. Looked up from germline, CDR1 is SEHNR and CDR2 is FQNEAQ (reference sequence). The germline V and J ends were trimmed by 5 bases and 0 bases, with 13 bases remaining between them. The chain couples TRBV7-9 to TRBJ1-1; a weak D match, TRBD1 (6 bases). This sequence originates from a woman aged 18-29 years in good health and CMV-seronegative. Sequencing was done on a sample of PBMCs. The CDR3 DNA reads TGTGCCAGCAGCGACCCCGGGACAATGAACACTGAAGCTTTCTTT. As protein: CASSDPGTMNTEAFF.